These 28 T cell receptor beta chains were sequenced from one sample in a study of shared clonotypes between healthy human individuals. Here immunoSEQ multiplex PCR was the method, and the copy in TCRdb shows in-frame clones only, minus some. The sample records roughly 1.4 million clones, approximately 98.5% being singletons. The sample was naive CD4+ T cells sorted from blood. Subset reported: CD45RA+ positively selected. These receptors were collected from a man aged 25 to 45 in good health.

The chain uses TRBV4-3 and TRBJ1-5; D gene unclear. The CDR3 is 15 amino acids. With 0 bases removed from V and 6 bases from J, the gap between germline ends came to 12 bases. From germline, CDR1 is LGHNA and CDR2 YSLEER. The CDR3 DNA follows: TGCGCCAGCAGCCAAGATATCAGACTAGCTCAGCCCCAGCATTTT. Its protein product is CASSQDIRLAQPQHF.

The rearrangement uses TRBV27 and TRBJ2-1; 8 bases are a match to TRBD2. CDR3 length equals 14 residues. The V gene's germline CDR1 is MNHEY and CDR2 SMNVEV (reference sequence). Trimming cost V 2 bases and J 7 bases; bases outside gene matches: 4. CDR3 nucleotides: TGTGCCAGCAGTTTAGTAGCGGGAAGGAATGAGCAGTTCTTC. It codes for CASSLVAGRNEQFF.

The CDR3 is CASSVQDSSYEQYF. The CDR3 DNA reads TGTGCCAGTAGTGTCCAGGACAGCTCCTACGAGCAGTACTTC. The chain recombines TRBV19 with TRBJ2-7; a weak D match, TRBD1 (6 bases). V dropped 5 bases and J dropped 0 bases, with 11 bases sitting between them. Germline loops: CDR1 LNHDA, CDR2 SQIVND (reference sequence). CDR3 length: 14 residues.

The V and J genes are TRBV6-6 and TRBJ1-1, with a tentative D call TRBD1 (5 bases). Germline-derived CDR1 and CDR2 are MNHNY and SVGAGI (reference sequence). The CDR3 sequence is 16 residues long. V was clipped by 7 bases and J by 0 bases, with 18 bases between them. This CDR3 reads CASTLTGGWVNTEAFF. For the CDR3, the DNA is TGTGCCAGCACCCTTACTGGGGGGTGGGTGAACACTGAAGCTTTCTTT.

V gene TRBV6-9 combines with J gene TRBJ2-1; 12 nucleotides align to TRBD2. After removal of 4 bases from V and 7 bases from J, the junction contained 8 bases not matched to a gene. Looked up from germline, CDR1 is MNHGY and CDR2 is SVAAGI. There are 16 residues in the CDR3. The CDR3 protein is CASSCRTSGERNEQFF. DNA of the CDR3: TGTGCCAGCAGTTGTCGGACTAGCGGGGAACGAAATGAGCAGTTCTTC.

The V gene is TRBV20-1, the J gene TRBJ2-5; D unclear. The V and J ends lost 6 bases and 10 bases respectively, with 15 bases between them. CDR3 length equals 11 residues. Germline CDR1 is DFQATT and CDR2 is SNEGSKA (reference sequence). CDR3 sequence reads: CSAWDGGFQYF. CDR3 nucleotides: TGCAGTGCCTGGGATGGCGGTTTCCAGTACTTC.

The J gene is TRBJ2-7, the V gene TRBV27; D is perhaps TRBD2 (5 bases). CDR3 length: 16 residues. Per germline, CDR1 MNHEY and CDR2 SMNVEV (reference sequence). V lost 3 bases and J lost 0, with 15 bases in between. The chain's CDR3 is CASSFIAGRSSYEQYF. CDR3 bases: TGTGCCAGCAGTTTTATTGCGGGCAGGAGCTCCTACGAGCAGTACTTC.

This rearrangement joins TRBV7-8 to TRBJ2-1, with 7 bases fitting TRBD2. Per the germline V gene, CDR1 is SGHVS and CDR2 is FQNEAQ. The J segment lost 2 bases and the V segment lost 5 bases, leaving 9 bases of the junction unmatched. This CDR3 region has 16 residues. Here the CDR3 DNA reads TGTGCCAGCAGCAGTGGCCGGGACTATCCCTACAATGAGCAGTTCTTC. This translates into CASSSGRDYPYNEQFF.

V gene TRBV11-2 combines with J gene TRBJ2-7; the match to TRBD2 covers 9 bases. The CDR3 is made up of 17 amino acids. J gave up 3 bases and V 5 bases, and 14 bases lay outside the gene matches. Germline V CDR1 and CDR2: SGHAT, FQNNGV. CDR3 sequence (DNA): TGTGCCAGCAGCCGAGGGGTAGCGGGAGCCTACGTCTACGAGCAGTACTTC. It is translated as CASSRGVAGAYVYEQYF. The complete variable domain, with remaining parts taken from reference TRBV11-2 and TRBJ2-7, reads EAGVAQSPRYKIIEKRQSVAFWCNPISGHATLYWYQQILGQGPKLLIQFQNNGVVDDSQLPKDRFSAERLKGVDSTLKIQPAKLEDSAVYLCASSRGVAGAYVYEQYFGPGTRLTVT.

The chain links TRBV7-8 to TRBJ2-7, with a possible D match to TRBD1 (6 bases). The V and J ends lost 5 bases and 0 bases respectively, with 11 bases between them. Germline V CDR1 and CDR2: SGHVS, FQNEAQ. The CDR3 runs 14 residues. The CDR3 is CASSIGQSSYEQYF. The DNA of the CDR3 is TGTGCCAGCAGCATCGGACAGAGCTCCTACGAGCAGTACTTC. The complete variable domain, with remaining parts taken from reference TRBV7-8 and TRBJ2-7, reads GAGVSQSPRYKVAKRGQDVALRCDPISGHVSLFWYQQALGQGPEFLTYFQNEAQLDKSGLPSDRFFAERPEGSVSTLKIQRTQQEDSAVYLCASSIGQSSYEQYFGPGTRLTVT.

The V call is TRBV27, the J call TRBJ2-7, with 7 bases lining up with TRBD1. CDR1 is MNHEY and CDR2 is SMNVEV in the germline V gene (reference sequence). The CDR3 runs to 13 residues. V lost 6 bases and J lost 1; bases outside the gene matches: 3. The CDR3 sequence is CASRSTGSYEQYF. In DNA form, the CDR3 reads TGTGCCAGCAGATCGACAGGGTCCTACGAGCAGTACTTC.

This clone showed up just once. This chain links TRBV6-5 with TRBJ2-2; possible D gene TRBD2, 5 bases. V gave up 2 bases and J gave up 4 bases, with 11 bases separating them. Germline V gene data show CDR1 as MNHEY and CDR2 as SVGAGI. This CDR3 is built from 15 residues. The CDR3 sequence is CASSYTGITTGELFF. As DNA, the CDR3 is TGTGCCAGCAGTTACACCGGGATAACCACCGGGGAGCTGTTTTTT.

In this sample, this clone turned up a few times. The rearrangement uses TRBV6-1 and TRBJ1-2; no definite D call. Trimming removed 4 bases from V and 5 bases from J, with 5 bases in between. This CDR3 is 11 amino acids long. The germline gives CDR1 MNHNS, CDR2 SASEGT. This chain's CDR3 is CASSATYGYTF. The CDR3 DNA is TGTGCCAGCAGTGCCACATATGGCTACACCTTC.

V usage is TRBV29-1 and J usage is TRBJ2-7; D uncertain. Trimming removed 4 bases at V and 3 bases at J, with 13 bases between. Germline V gene data show CDR1 as SQVTM and CDR2 as ANQGSEA. The CDR3 length is 13 residues. The CDR3 nucleotides are TGCAGCGTTGGACGGAAGCGCGACTACGAGCAGTACTTC. Translating gives CSVGRKRDYEQYF.

The V gene is TRBV7-6, the J gene TRBJ1-4, with D possibly TRBD1 on 6 matching bases. This CDR3 is built from 15 residues. Trimming took off 1 base at V and 5 bases at J, with 11 bases between the two ends. Germline CDR1 is SGHVS and CDR2 is FNYEAQ. The chain's CDR3 is CASSLDLGTNEKLFF. The CDR3 DNA reads as TGTGCCAGCAGCTTAGATCTGGGGACAAATGAAAAACTGTTTTTT.

J is TRBJ2-7 and V is TRBV9, with D possibly being TRBD2 (5 bases). This CDR3 contains 15 residues. Germline values: CDR1 SGDLS, CDR2 YYNGEE. Trimming took 0 bases from V and 1 from J, leaving 11 bases between them. CDR3 loop: CASSVVGSTSYEQYF. In DNA, the CDR3 is TGTGCCAGCAGCGTAGTTGGGAGTACTTCCTACGAGCAGTACTTC.

The genes are TRBV5-1 and TRBJ2-1; 12 bases are a match to TRBD2. This CDR3 is built from 15 residues. V dropped 0 bases and J dropped 8; count of bases not matched to a gene: 3. Germline V gene data show CDR1 as SGHRS and CDR2 as YFSETQ. The chain's CDR3 is CASSLALAGGYEQFF. The DNA of the CDR3 is TGCGCCAGCAGCTTGGCGCTAGCGGGAGGGTATGAGCAGTTCTTC.

This chain connects TRBV20-1 to TRBJ2-5, with D unresolved. The CDR3 totals 10 residues. Germline V gene lookup returns CDR1 DFQATT and CDR2 SNEGSKA (reference sequence). V lost 6 bases to trimming and J lost 4 bases, with 6 bases between them. CDR3 nucleotide sequence: TGCAGTGCCACATTAGAGACCCAGTACTTC. It translates to CSATLETQYF.

The chain combines TRBV6-5 with TRBJ2-1, with D possibly being TRBD2 (6 bases). This CDR3 is built from 12 residues. Per the germline V gene, CDR1 is MNHEY and CDR2 is SVGAGI. Between the trimmed V and J ends, which lost 7 bases and 9 bases, there was a span of 13 bases. CDR3 DNA: TGTGCCAGCACGGCGGGGCCAGGTGAGCAGTTCTTC. Translating it yields CASTAGPGEQFF.

This clone was observed once. This chain connects TRBV7-6 to TRBJ2-1, with 9 bases that match TRBD1. Losses at the gene ends were 1 base for V and 6 bases for J; bases not matched to a gene: 7. CDR1 SGHVS and CDR2 FNYEAQ come from the germline V gene. This CDR3 is built from 16 residues. The CDR3 DNA reads as TGTGCCAGCAGCTTAGGGGGGACAGGGTCAGGCAATGAGCAGTTCTTC. Amino acid sequence: CASSLGGTGSGNEQFF.

The rearrangement links TRBV28 to TRBJ2-3; 8 nucleotides align to TRBD1. Germline V lookup: CDR1 MDHEN, CDR2 SYDVKM. The V gene end was trimmed by 5 bases and the J gene end by 5 bases; junction bases not matched to a gene: 3. CDR3 length: 13 amino acids. In DNA form, the CDR3 reads TGTGCCAGCAGTGGCGGACAGGGAGATACGCAGTATTTT. Its translation: CASSGGQGDTQYF.

The chain joins TRBV28 to TRBJ1-3; 7 bases fit TRBD1. CDR3 length: 17 residues. Germline CDR1 is MDHEN and CDR2 is SYDVKM. Unmatched junction bases numbered 17, after V lost 5 bases and J lost 7 bases. For the CDR3, the DNA is TGTGCCAGCAGTCCCCCGGGACAGTTTCTCTGGAGGAACACCATATATTTT. This translates into CASSPPGQFLWRNTIYF.

CDR3 in DNA: TGTGCCAGCAGTGTAAGAACGGGACAGGGACTCTCTAGCACAGATACGCAGTATTTT. This gives the protein CASSVRTGQGLSSTDTQYF. V and J are TRBV6-1 and TRBJ2-3, with 9 nucleotides matching TRBD1. Per germline, CDR1 MNHNS and CDR2 SASEGT. The ends lost 4 bases at V and 0 bases at J; junction bases unmatched: 14. The CDR3 length is 19 residues.

This chain connects TRBV5-1 to TRBJ2-6; possible D gene TRBD2, 5 bases. Per the germline V gene, CDR1 is SGHRS and CDR2 is YFSETQ. This CDR3 region has 14 residues. V was trimmed by 1 base and J by 7 bases, leaving 9 bases between them. CDR3 amino acids: CASSLSEGANVLTF. For the CDR3, the DNA is TGCGCCAGCAGCTTGTCTGAGGGAGCCAACGTCCTGACTTTC.

The rearrangement joins TRBV10-3 to TRBJ2-1, with D possibly TRBD2 on 5 matching bases. CDR3 size: 14 residues. Per the germline V gene, CDR1 is ENHRY and CDR2 is SYGVKD. V was pared by 0 bases and J by 9 bases, with 12 bases between. The CDR3 spells CAISESLRAGEQFF. CDR3 nucleotides: TGTGCCATCAGTGAGTCTTTGCGGGCAGGTGAGCAGTTCTTC.

The chain joins TRBV6-6 to TRBJ2-7; 9 bases line up with TRBD2. The CDR3 consists of 16 residues. V trimming: 0 bases; J trimming: 0 bases; junction bases outside the gene matches: 3. Germline V gene lookup returns CDR1 MNHNY and CDR2 SVGAGI (reference sequence). The CDR3 sequence: CASSYSAGGISYEQYF. The CDR3 DNA follows: TGTGCCAGCAGTTACTCAGCGGGAGGCATCTCCTACGAGCAGTACTTC.

This sequence joins TRBV6-5 and TRBJ1-2; D is perhaps TRBD1 (6 bases). Germline CDR1 is MNHEY and CDR2 is SVGAGI. The CDR3 sequence is 14 residues long. The germline V and J ends were trimmed by 0 bases and 7 bases, with 12 bases remaining between them. CDR3 sequence (DNA): TGTGCCAGCAGTTACTCGGCAGGGGCCAGTGGCTACACCTTC. Amino acid sequence: CASSYSAGASGYTF.

This sequence joins TRBV9 and TRBJ2-3; a weak D match, TRBD1 (6 bases). The V end was cut by 4 bases, the J end by 2 bases, with 14 bases between. The length of the CDR3 is 15 residues. Germline V lookup: CDR1 SGDLS, CDR2 YYNGEE. The CDR3 loop is CASSPVGAVTDTQYF. DNA of the CDR3: TGTGCCAGCAGCCCGGTGGGGGCCGTCACAGATACGCAGTATTTT.